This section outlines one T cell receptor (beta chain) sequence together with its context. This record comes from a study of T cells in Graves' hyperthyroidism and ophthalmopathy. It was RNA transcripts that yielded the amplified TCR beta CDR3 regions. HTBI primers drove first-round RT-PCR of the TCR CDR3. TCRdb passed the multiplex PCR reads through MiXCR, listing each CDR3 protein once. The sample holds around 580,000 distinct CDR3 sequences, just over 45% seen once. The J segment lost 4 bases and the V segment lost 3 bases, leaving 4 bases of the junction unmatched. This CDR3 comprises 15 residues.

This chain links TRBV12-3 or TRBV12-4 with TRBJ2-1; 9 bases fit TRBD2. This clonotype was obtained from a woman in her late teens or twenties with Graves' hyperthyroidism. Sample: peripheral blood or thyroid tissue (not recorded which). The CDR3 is CASSFVAGEYNEQFF. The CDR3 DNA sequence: TGTGCCAGCAGTTTCGTAGCGGGAGAGTACAATGAGCAGTTCTTC.